These 15 T cell receptor beta chains came from one sample sequenced in a study of T cells in Graves' hyperthyroidism and ophthalmopathy (dated by TCRdb to 2018 to 2020). Preparation of the library involved multiplex PCR. Instrument used: Illumina HiSeq 2000. TCR beta CDR3 regions were amplified from RNA transcripts. For the first round of RT-PCR on the TCR CDR3, the HTBI primer set was used together with the Qiagen OneStep RT-PCR kit. TCRdb applied fastp at Q25 and MiXCR to the public reads, then kept only in-frame beta chains. One record per CDR3 amino acid sequence lists the most common genes and DNA. Here the sample has approximately 400,000 distinct CDR3 sequences; 15% to 18% occur a single time. In total, the top ten clones hold roughly a quarter of the sample. The sequenced material came from blood. Receptor source: a woman younger than 30 with Graves' hyperthyroidism that later progressed to Graves' ophthalmopathy.

This clonotype was found many times. The chain links TRBV7-2 to TRBJ1-5; D is possibly TRBD1 (5 bases). This CDR3 is 14 amino acids long. The V end was cut by 5 bases, the J end by 3 bases, with 11 bases between. Germline V gives CDR1 SGHTA, CDR2 FQGNSA. CDR3 bases: TGTGCCAGCAGCCTCGACAGTCCCAATCAGCCCCAGCATTTT. This sequence encodes CASSLDSPNQPQHF.

This clonotype was recorded many times. V usage is TRBV29-1 and J usage is TRBJ2-1; 8 bases align to TRBD2. The junction had 2 bases not matched to a gene; V was cut back by 2 bases and J by 5 bases. The CDR3 loop spans 13 amino acids. Germline CDR1 reads SQVTM; CDR2 reads ANQGSEA. The CDR3 region has the DNA TGCAGCGTTGAACCTAGCGGGCACAATGAGCAGTTCTTC. It codes for CSVEPSGHNEQFF.

In this sample, this clonotype turned up many times. It is unclear where the CDR3 begins or ends on the DNA, so no DNA is shown, and the CDR3 is as TCRdb lists it. The J gene is TRBJ1-1, the V gene TRBV24-1; the table names TRBD1, a call not compared with the DNA. Counting both end residues, the CDR3 totals 15 amino acids. Germline V gene lookup returns CDR1 KGHDR and CDR2 SFDVKD. CDR3 region: CATSDSGQGDTEAFF.

This clonotype was observed at least ten times. CDR3 region: CASSPETGALYEQYF. CDR3 DNA: TGTGCCAGCTCACCCGAAACAGGGGCCCTCTACGAGCAGTACTTC. The chain has TRBV18 and TRBJ2-7; 7 nucleotides align to TRBD1. Germline V lookup: CDR1 KGHSH, CDR2 LQKENI. This CDR3 has 15 amino acids. The junction had 8 bases not matched to a gene; V was cut back by 3 bases and J by 3 bases.

This clonotype was seen at least ten times. The rearrangement links TRBV12-3 or TRBV12-4 to TRBJ2-7; possibly TRBD1 for D (5 bases). This CDR3 has 16 amino acids. The V end lost 1 base, the J end lost 0 bases, and 13 bases lay between the germline ends. CDR3 loop: CASSLGSRAPSYEQYF. The CDR3 nucleotides are TGTGCCAGCAGTTTAGGATCCAGGGCTCCCTCCTACGAGCAGTACTTC.

Ten or more counts support this clonotype. The CDR3, as DNA: TGTGCCAGCAGCTTAGGATCTGGACAGGGGCCCTACAATGAGCAGTTCTTC. It specifies CASSLGSGQGPYNEQFF. The chain uses TRBV7-8 and TRBJ2-1, with TRBD1 identical over 9 bases. This CDR3 contains 17 residues. Per the germline V gene, CDR1 is SGHVS and CDR2 is FQNEAQ. The V segment lost 1 base and the J segment 2 bases; nucleotides outside the gene matches: 6.

This clonotype has only a few counts. This clone may be a read error of a much larger clone one base away. J is TRBJ2-7 and V is TRBV7-2; 10 nucleotides match TRBD2. This CDR3 region has 16 residues. The trim removed 1 base at V and 7 bases at J, leaving 10 bases unmatched. Germline V gives CDR1 SGHTA, CDR2 FQGNSA. DNA of the CDR3: TGTGCCAGCAGCTTAGGGGCTAGCGGGAGACTATGGGAGCAGTACTTC. This gives the protein CASSLGASGRLWEQYF.

This chain's CDR3 is CASSPTWGGKNIQYF. The DNA of the CDR3 is TGTGCCAGCAGCCCAACTTGGGGGGGGAAGAACATTCAGTACTTC. The chain uses TRBV28 and TRBJ2-4; TRBD2 matches at 7 bases. With 6 bases clipped from V and 7 bases from J, the junction kept 12 bases outside the gene matches. Germline loops: CDR1 MDHEN, CDR2 SYDVKM. The CDR3 runs 15 residues.

This clonotype showed up many times. This chain connects TRBV20-1 to TRBJ1-5; TRBD1 agrees at 7 bases. Germline assignment: CDR1 DFQATT and CDR2 SNEGSKA (reference sequence). This CDR3 is 14 amino acids long. V lost 6 bases, J lost 5 bases, and 10 bases stayed unmatched. CDR3 bases: TGCAGTGCCGCCAGGGGGGACTCCTATCAGCCCCAGCATTTT. Residues: CSAARGDSYQPQHF.

This clonotype showed up many times. This rearrangement joins TRBV20-1 to TRBJ1-4; tentatively, D is TRBD1 (5 bases). This CDR3 has 14 residues. Germline V gene data show CDR1 as DFQATT and CDR2 as SNEGSKA (reference sequence). V shed 1 base and J shed 8 bases, with 14 bases lying between them. The DNA of the CDR3 is TGCAGTGCTAGAGTTGGAGGGGTGGGGGAAAAACTGTTTTTT. Its protein product is CSARVGGVGEKLFF.

Only a few counts were recorded for this clonotype. The CDR3 reads CASSQKRTPYEQYF. CDR3 coding DNA: TGCGCCAGCAGCCAAAAGAGGACCCCCTACGAGCAGTACTTC. V and J are TRBV4-3 and TRBJ2-7; D gene unclear. Trimming took off 2 bases at V and 2 bases at J, with 10 bases between the two ends. Per germline, CDR1 LGHNA and CDR2 YSLEER. The CDR3 loop spans 14 amino acids.

This clonotype appeared many times. The chain couples TRBV12-3 or TRBV12-4 to TRBJ1-2, with 7 bases matching TRBD1. The CDR3 loop spans 16 amino acids. Trimming took 1 base from V and 6 from J; bases not matched to a gene: 11. The CDR3 reads CASSLGTGRFGDGYTF. The CDR3 nucleotides read TGTGCCAGCAGTTTAGGGACAGGCAGATTCGGGGATGGCTACACCTTC.

This clonotype was observed at least ten times. J is TRBJ1-5 and V is TRBV7-2; weak D call: TRBD1 (5 bases). The CDR3 is 15 amino acids. Trimming took off 4 bases at V and 6 bases at J, with 16 bases between the two ends. The germline gives CDR1 SGHTA, CDR2 FQGNSA. The chain's CDR3 is CASSSLGASGQPQHF. CDR3 coding DNA: TGTGCCAGCAGCTCCCTCGGGGCGAGCGGTCAGCCCCAGCATTTT.

This clonotype was counted many times. The genes are TRBV28 and TRBJ1-2; no clear D gene. The CDR3 has 13 residues. CDR1 is MDHEN, CDR2 SYDVKM, per germline. V was clipped by 5 bases and J by 7 bases, with 14 bases between them. CDR3 coding DNA: TGTGCCAGCAGTCGGGAAGGGCTGCCTGGCTACACCTTC. Its protein is CASSREGLPGYTF.

This clonotype was counted many times. The chain carries TRBV12-3 or TRBV12-4 and TRBJ2-2; D might be TRBD2 (6 bases). Trimming took 4 bases from V and 0 from J, leaving 18 bases between them. CDR3 size: 18 residues. CDR3 protein: CASSYGLTDYTNTGELFF. The CDR3 nucleotides read TGTGCCAGCAGTTACGGACTGACGGACTATACGAACACCGGGGAGCTGTTTTTT.